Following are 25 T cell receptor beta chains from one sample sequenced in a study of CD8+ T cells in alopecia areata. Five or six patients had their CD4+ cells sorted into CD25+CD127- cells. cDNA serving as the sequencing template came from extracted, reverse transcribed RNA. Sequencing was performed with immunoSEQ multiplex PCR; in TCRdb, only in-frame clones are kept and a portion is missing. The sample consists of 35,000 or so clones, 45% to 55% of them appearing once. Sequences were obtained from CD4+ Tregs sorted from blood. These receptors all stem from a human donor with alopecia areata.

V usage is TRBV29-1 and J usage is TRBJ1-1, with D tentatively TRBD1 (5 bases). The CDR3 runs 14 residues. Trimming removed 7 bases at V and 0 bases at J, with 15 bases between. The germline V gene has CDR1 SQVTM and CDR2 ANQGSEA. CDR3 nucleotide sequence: TGCAGCGGTAGACAGCCCCACATGAACACTGAAGCTTTCTTT. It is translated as CSGRQPHMNTEAFF.

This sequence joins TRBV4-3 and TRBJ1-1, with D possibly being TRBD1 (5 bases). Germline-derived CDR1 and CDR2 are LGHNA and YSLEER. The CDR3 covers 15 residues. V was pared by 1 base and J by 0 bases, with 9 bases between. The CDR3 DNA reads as TGCGCCAGCAGCCAAGCCTCGGGGCTGAACACTGAAGCTTTCTTT. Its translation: CASSQASGLNTEAFF.

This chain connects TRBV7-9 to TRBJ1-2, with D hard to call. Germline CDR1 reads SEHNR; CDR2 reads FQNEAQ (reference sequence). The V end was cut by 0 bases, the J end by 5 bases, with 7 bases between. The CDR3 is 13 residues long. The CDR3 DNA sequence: TGTGCCAGCAGCTTAGCTCTCAGATATGGCTACACCTTC. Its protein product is CASSLALRYGYTF. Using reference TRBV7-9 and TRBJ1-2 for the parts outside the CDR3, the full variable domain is DTGVSQNPRHKITKRGQNVTFRCDPISEHNRLYWYRQTLGQGPEFLTYFQNEAQLEKSRLLSDRFSAERPKGSFSTLEIQRTEQGDSAMYLCASSLALRYGYTFGSGTRLTVV.

CDR3 in DNA: TGTGCCAGCAGCCGTTTTGACTACCCTTTCGAGCAGTACTTC. This encodes CASSRFDYPFEQYF. V gene TRBV7-2 combines with J gene TRBJ2-7; a possible D gene is TRBD2 (5 bases). CDR1 and CDR2 from the germline V gene are SGHTA and FQGNSA. The V end lost 5 bases, the J end lost 6 bases, and 17 bases lay between the germline ends. The CDR3 runs 14 residues.

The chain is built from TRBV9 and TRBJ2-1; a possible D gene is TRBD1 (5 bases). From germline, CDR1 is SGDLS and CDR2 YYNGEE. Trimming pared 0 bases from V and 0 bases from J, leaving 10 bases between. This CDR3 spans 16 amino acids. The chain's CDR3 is CASSVVGDSSYNEQFF. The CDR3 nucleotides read TGTGCCAGCAGCGTAGTAGGGGATAGCTCCTACAATGAGCAGTTCTTC.

Here the CDR3 DNA reads TGTGCCAGCAGTGAAGCGCTTGTTTTGAGGGAGGGAGCCTACGAGCAGTACTTC. It codes for CASSEALVLREGAYEQYF. J is TRBJ2-7 and V is TRBV6-1; 7 positions agree with TRBD2. CDR1 and CDR2 from the germline V gene are MNHNS and SASEGT. The V gene end was trimmed by 0 bases and the J gene end by 2 bases; junction bases not matched to a gene: 13. The CDR3 length is 18 residues.

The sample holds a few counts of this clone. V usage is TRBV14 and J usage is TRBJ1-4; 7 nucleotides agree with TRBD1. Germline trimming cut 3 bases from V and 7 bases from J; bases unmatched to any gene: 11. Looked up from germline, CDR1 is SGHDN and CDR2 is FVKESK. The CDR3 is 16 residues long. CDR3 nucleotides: TGTGCCAGCAGCCACCGGACAGGATCTATTAGTGAAAAACTGTTTTTT. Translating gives CASSHRTGSISEKLFF. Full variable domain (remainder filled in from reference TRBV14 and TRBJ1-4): EAGVTQFPSHSVIEKGQTVTLRCDPISGHDNLYWYRRVMGKEIKFLLHFVKESKQDESGMPNNRFLAERTGGTYSTLKVQPAELEDSGVYFCASSHRTGSISEKLFFGSGTQLSVL.

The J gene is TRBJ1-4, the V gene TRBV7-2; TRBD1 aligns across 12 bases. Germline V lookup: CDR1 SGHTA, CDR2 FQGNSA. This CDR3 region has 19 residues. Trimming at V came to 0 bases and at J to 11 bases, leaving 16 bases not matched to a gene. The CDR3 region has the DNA TGTGCCAGCAGCTTAGCGGGACAGGGGGCCCAACCCGTTTTTGGGAAACTGTTTTTT. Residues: CASSLAGQGAQPVFGKLFF.

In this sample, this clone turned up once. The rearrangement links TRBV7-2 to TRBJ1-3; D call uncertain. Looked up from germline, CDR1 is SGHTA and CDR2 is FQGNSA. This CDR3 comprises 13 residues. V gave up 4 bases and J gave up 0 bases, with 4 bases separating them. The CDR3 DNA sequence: TGTGCCAGCAGCTCGATCTCTGGAAACACCATATATTTT. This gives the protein CASSSISGNTIYF.

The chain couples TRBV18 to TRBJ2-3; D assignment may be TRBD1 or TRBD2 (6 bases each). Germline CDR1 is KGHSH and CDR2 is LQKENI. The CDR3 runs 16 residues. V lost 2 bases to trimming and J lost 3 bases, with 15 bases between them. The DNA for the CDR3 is TGTGCCAGCTCACCAATAAAGCTAGGGGGGACAGATACGCAGTATTTT. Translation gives CASSPIKLGGTDTQYF.

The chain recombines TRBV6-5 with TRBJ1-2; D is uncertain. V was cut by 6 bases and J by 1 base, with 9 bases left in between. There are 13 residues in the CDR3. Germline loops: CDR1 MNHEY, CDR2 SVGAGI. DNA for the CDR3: TGTGCCAGCAGGCAGACTGATAACTATGGCTACACCTTC. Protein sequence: CASRQTDNYGYTF.

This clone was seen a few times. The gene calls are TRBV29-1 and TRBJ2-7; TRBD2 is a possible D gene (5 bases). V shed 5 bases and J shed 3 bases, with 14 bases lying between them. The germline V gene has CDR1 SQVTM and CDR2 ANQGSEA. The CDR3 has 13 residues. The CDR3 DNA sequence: TGCAGCGTTCAAATGGACTTGAACTACGAGCAGTACTTC. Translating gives CSVQMDLNYEQYF.

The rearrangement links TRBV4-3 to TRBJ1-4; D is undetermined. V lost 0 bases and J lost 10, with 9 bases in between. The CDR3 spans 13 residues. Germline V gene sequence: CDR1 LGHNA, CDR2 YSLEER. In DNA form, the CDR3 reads TGCGCCAGCAGCCAAGAAGTTTTGGGAAAACTGTTTTTT. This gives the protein CASSQEVLGKLFF.

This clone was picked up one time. The CDR3 DNA reads as TGTGCCAGCAGCGACCTCAGGGGGCGGCGGGAAAAACTGTTTTTT. This sequence encodes CASSDLRGRREKLFF. This chain connects TRBV5-6 to TRBJ1-4; 8 bases fit TRBD1. The V segment lost 4 bases and the J segment 8 bases; nucleotides outside the gene matches: 10. Germline values: CDR1 SGHDT, CDR2 YYEEEE. CDR3 length equals 15 residues.

CDR3 nucleotide sequence: TGTGCCAGCAGTTACGGTTGGTGGGAGACCCAGTACTTC. This gives the protein CASSYGWWETQYF. The rearrangement uses TRBV6-5 and TRBJ2-5; no clear D gene. Germline lookup yields CDR1 MNHEY and CDR2 SVGAGI. V gave up 2 bases and J gave up 5 bases, with 9 bases separating them. The CDR3 covers 13 residues.

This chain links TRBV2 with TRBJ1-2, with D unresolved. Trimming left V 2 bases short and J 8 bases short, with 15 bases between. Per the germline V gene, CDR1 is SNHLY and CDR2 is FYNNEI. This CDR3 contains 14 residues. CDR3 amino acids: CASSESQAAGGYTF. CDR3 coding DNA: TGTGCCAGCAGTGAAAGCCAGGCCGCTGGGGGCTACACCTTC.

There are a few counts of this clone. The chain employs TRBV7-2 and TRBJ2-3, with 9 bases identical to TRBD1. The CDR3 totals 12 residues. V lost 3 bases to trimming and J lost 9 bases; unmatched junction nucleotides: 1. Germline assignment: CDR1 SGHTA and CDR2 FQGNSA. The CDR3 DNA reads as TGTGCCAGCAGCTTCGGACAGGGGACGCAGTATTTT. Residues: CASSFGQGTQYF.

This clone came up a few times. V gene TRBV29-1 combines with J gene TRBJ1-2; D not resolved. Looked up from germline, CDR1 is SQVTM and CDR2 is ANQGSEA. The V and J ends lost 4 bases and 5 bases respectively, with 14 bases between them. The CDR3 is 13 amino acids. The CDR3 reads CSVVGRLYYGYTF. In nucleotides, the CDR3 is TGCAGCGTTGTGGGCAGGTTGTATTATGGCTACACCTTC.

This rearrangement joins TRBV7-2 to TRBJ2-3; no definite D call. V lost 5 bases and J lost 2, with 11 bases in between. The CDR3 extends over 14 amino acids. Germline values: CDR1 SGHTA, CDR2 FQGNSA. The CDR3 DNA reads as TGTGCCAGCAGCGCAGAAGGCTTCACAGATACGCAGTATTTT. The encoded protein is CASSAEGFTDTQYF.

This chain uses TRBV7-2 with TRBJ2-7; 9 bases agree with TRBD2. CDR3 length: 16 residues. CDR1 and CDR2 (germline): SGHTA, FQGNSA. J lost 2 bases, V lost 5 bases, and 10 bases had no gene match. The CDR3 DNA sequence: TGTGCCAGCAGCACAAGTGCGGGGGGGACGCCCTACGAGCAGTACTTC. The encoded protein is CASSTSAGGTPYEQYF.

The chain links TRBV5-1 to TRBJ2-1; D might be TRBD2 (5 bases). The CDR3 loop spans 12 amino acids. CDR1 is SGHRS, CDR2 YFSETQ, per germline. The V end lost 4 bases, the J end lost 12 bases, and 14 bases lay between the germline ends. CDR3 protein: CASSVDGMRQFF. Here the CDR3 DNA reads TGCGCCAGCAGCGTGGACGGGATGCGGCAGTTCTTC.

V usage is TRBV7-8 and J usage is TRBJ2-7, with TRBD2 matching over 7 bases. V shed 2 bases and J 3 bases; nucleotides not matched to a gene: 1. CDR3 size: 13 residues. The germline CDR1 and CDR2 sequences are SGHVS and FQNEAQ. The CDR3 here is CASSLRGDYEQYF. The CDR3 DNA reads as TGTGCCAGCAGCTTACGGGGGGACTACGAGCAGTACTTC.

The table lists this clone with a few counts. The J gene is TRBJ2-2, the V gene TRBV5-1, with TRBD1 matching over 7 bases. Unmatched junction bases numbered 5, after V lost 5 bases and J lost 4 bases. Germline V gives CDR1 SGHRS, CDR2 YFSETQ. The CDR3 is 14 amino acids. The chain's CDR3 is CASRLTGVTGELFF. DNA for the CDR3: TGCGCCAGCAGATTAACAGGGGTCACCGGGGAGCTGTTTTTT.

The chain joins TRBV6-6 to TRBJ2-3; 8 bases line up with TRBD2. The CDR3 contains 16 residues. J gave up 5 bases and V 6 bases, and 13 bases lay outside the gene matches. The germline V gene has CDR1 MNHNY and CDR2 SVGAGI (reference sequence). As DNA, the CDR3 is TGTGCCAGCAGCGCCCCGGGACTAGGTGGTAAAGATACGCAGTATTTT. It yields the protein CASSAPGLGGKDTQYF.

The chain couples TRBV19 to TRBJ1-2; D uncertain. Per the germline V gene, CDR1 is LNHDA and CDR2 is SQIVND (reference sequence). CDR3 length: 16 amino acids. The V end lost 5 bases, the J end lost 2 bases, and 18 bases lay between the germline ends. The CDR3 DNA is TGTGCCAGTAGTGATTTCCCTCTGGGCAGCAACTATGGCTACACCTTC. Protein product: CASSDFPLGSNYGYTF.